The rows below give T cell receptor beta chains drawn from one sample of a study. One entry per CDR3 protein results from TCRdb running MiXCR on the 5' RACE reads. The sample carries 50,000 to 65,000 distinct CDR3 sequences, 25% to 30% recorded once. The sequenced sample was tumor-infiltrating memory CD4+ T cells sorted from the breast tumor. These receptors all stem from a female donor with breast cancer. Both conserved end residues are part of each CDR3. The D gene is left open where the match is weak. Clone sizes are given selectively: once, few, many, or a class where the clone is expanded.

size | D | J | V | CDR3 | DNA
many | - | TRBJ1-3 | TRBV10-3 | CAISELGDSGNTIYF | TGTGCCATCAGTGAGTTGGGTGATTCTGGAAACACCATATATTTT
- | TRBD1 | TRBJ2-5 | TRBV7-2 | CASSLALGGGETQYF | TGTGCCAGCAGCTTAGCTCTAGGGGGCGGGGAGACCCAGTACTTC
few | - | TRBJ2-7 | TRBV29-1 | CSAAVGVNSEQYF | TGCAGCGCCGCAGTGGGGGTAAATAGCGAGCAGTACTTC
- | - | TRBJ2-5 | TRBV11-3 | CASSSSDRGQYF | TGTGCCAGCAGCTCCAGCGACCGAGGCCAGTACTTC
many | - | TRBJ2-7 | TRBV6-6 | CASSYSPRDSPDEQYF | TGTGCCAGCAGTTACTCGCCACGGGACTCCCCTGACGAGCAGTACTTC
medium-sized | - | TRBJ2-5 | TRBV5-1 | CASTQSSFQETQYF | TGCGCCAGCACCCAATCGTCCTTTCAAGAGACCCAGTACTTC
once | TRBD1 | TRBJ1-4 | TRBV6-5 | CASSGDRANEKLFF | TGTGCCAGCAGTGGCGACAGGGCTAATGAAAAACTGTTTTTT
few | - | TRBJ2-2 | TRBV28 | CASTLELRTGELFF | TGTGCCAGCACCCTGGAGTTGAGGACCGGGGAGCTGTTTTTT
- | - | TRBJ1-5 | TRBV20-1 | CSETGPIHQPQHF | TGCAGTGAAACCGGACCTATACATCAGCCCCAGCATTTT
- | - | TRBJ1-2 | TRBV4-3 | CASSQDHSYSGYGYTF | TGCGCCAGCAGCCAAGATCATTCCTACTCGGGCTATGGCTACACCTTC
- | - | TRBJ2-3 | TRBV12-3/TRBV12-4 | CDSSLGEDTRYF | TGTGACAGCAGTCTCGGGGAAGATACGCGGTATTTT
- | - | TRBJ2-5 | TRBV3-1 | CASSQDRGQGTETQYF | TGTGCCAGCAGCCAAGATCGAGGGCAGGGTACCGAGACCCAGTACTTC
few | - | TRBJ1-1 | TRBV29-1 | CSVGQFMNTEAFF | TGCAGCGTTGGACAGTTCATGAACACTGAAGCTTTCTTT
few | - | TRBJ2-6 | TRBV18 | CASSLGLFAGANVLTF | TGTGCCAGCTCCCTAGGACTGTTCGCTGGGGCCAACGTCCTGACTTTC
- | - | TRBJ1-5 | TRBV20-1 | CSASRGGGSQPQHF | TGCAGTGCTTCCCGGGGGGGAGGTAGTCAGCCCCAGCATTTT
few | - | TRBJ2-1 | TRBV20-1 | CSATSARTSTYNEQFF | TGCAGTGCTACCAGTGCCCGAACTAGCACCTACAATGAGCAGTTCTTC
few | - | TRBJ1-1 | TRBV3-1 | CASREGGIAEAFF | TGTGCCTCCCGGGAGGGAGGGATTGCTGAAGCTTTCTTT
few | TRBD2 | TRBJ2-2 | TRBV7-8 | CASSLEASGNTGELFF | TGTGCCAGCAGCTTAGAGGCTAGCGGCAACACCGGGGAGCTGTTTTTT
- | - | TRBJ1-1 | TRBV7-2 | CASSSTMGTEAFF | TGTGCCAGCAGCTCCACGATGGGCACTGAAGCTTTCTTT
- | - | TRBJ1-2 | TRBV5-1 | CASSLGPDYGYTF | TGCGCCAGCAGCTTGGGACCAGACTATGGCTACACCTTC
many | TRBD2 | TRBJ2-2 | TRBV5-1 | CASSSIAGVRTGELFF | TGCGCCAGCAGCTCGATAGCGGGAGTGAGAACCGGGGAGCTGTTTTTT
- | - | TRBJ2-7 | TRBV20-1 | CSARDPRSSGYEQYF | TGCAGTGCTAGAGACCCGAGAAGTAGTGGGTACGAGCAGTACTTC
- | TRBD1 | TRBJ2-1 | TRBV7-3 | CASSTGQGLSYNEQFF | TGTGCCAGCAGCACGGGACAGGGTCTCTCCTACAATGAGCAGTTCTTC
- | TRBD1 | TRBJ1-5 | TRBV6-5 | CASSPSRGVHSNQPQHF | TGTGCCAGCAGTCCTTCCAGGGGGGTCCATAGCAATCAGCCCCAGCATTTT
few | - | TRBJ2-1 | TRBV11-2 | CASSLDRVVNEQFF | TGTGCCAGCAGCCTGGATAGGGTAGTCAATGAGCAGTTCTTC
many | TRBD2 | TRBJ2-3 | TRBV5-1 | CASSKRGSHTQYF | TGCGCCAGCAGCAAGCGCGGGAGTCATACGCAGTATTTT
- | - | TRBJ2-3 | TRBV5-4 | CASSSAASTDTQYF | TGCGCCAGCAGCTCAGCGGCTAGCACAGATACGCAGTATTTT
- | - | TRBJ1-5 | TRBV7-2 | CASSLGRSGGSNTQHF | TGTGCCAGCAGCCTCGGACGTAGTGGTGGGTCAAATACGCAGCATTTT
- | - | TRBJ1-5 | TRBV6-1 | CASSPHTYSNQPQHF | TGTGCCAGCAGCCCTCACACTTATAGCAATCAGCCCCAGCATTTT
- | - | TRBJ1-2 | TRBV7-2 | CASSPRSSYGYTF | TGTGCCAGCAGCCCGAGAAGCAGCTATGGCTACACCTTC
once | - | TRBJ1-2 | TRBV7-9 | CASSFLPGEGPSGGYTF | TGTGCCAGCAGCTTCTTACCAGGGGAGGGGCCCTCCGGTGGCTACACCTTC
few | - | TRBJ1-3 | TRBV6-5 | CASTPAPRGGSGNTIYF | TGTGCCAGCACCCCCGCTCCCCGGGGGGGCTCTGGAAACACCATATATTTT
- | - | TRBJ2-3 | TRBV5-1 | CASSLEGKETQYF | TGCGCCAGCAGCTTGGAAGGAAAAGAGACCCAGTATTTT
- | TRBD1 | TRBJ2-3 | TRBV4-3 | CASSQAFDRGRPDTQYF | TGCGCCAGCAGCCAAGCATTCGACAGGGGGCGCCCAGATACGCAGTATTTT
- | - | TRBJ1-1 | TRBV4-2 | CASSQVGGGNTEACF | -
few | TRBD1 | TRBJ1-4 | TRBV5-1 | CASSSPGQGREKLFF | TGCGCCAGCAGCTCGCCGGGACAGGGGCGCGAAAAACTGTTTTTT
- | TRBD1 | TRBJ2-3 | TRBV4-2 | CASSQEGRGSTDTQYF | TGTGCCAGCAGCCAAGAGGGCAGGGGGAGCACAGATACGCAGTATTTT
few | - | TRBJ2-3 | TRBV7-3 | CASSFGASDTDTQYF | TGTGCCAGCAGCTTCGGGGCCAGCGACACAGATACGCAGTATTTT
- | - | TRBJ2-7 | TRBV20-1 | CSASLVSGSNEQYF | TGCAGTGCTAGTCTTGTCTCTGGGTCCAACGAGCAGTACTTC
- | TRBD1 | TRBJ2-1 | TRBV28 | CASSSQTGGINEQFF | TGTGCCAGCAGTTCCCAGACAGGGGGAATCAATGAGCAGTTCTTC
- | - | TRBJ2-5 | TRBV5-1 | CASSRGREETQYF | TGCGCCAGCAGCCGGGGTCGCGAGGAGACCCAGTACTTC
- | TRBD1 | TRBJ2-3 | TRBV5-1 | CASSLEGAADTQYF | TGCGCCAGCAGCTTGGAGGGGGCGGCAGATACGCAGTATTTT
many | - | TRBJ1-5 | TRBV29-1 | CSVGGDIGQPQHF | TGCAGCGTTGGAGGCGACATTGGGCAGCCCCAGCATTTT
- | - | TRBJ1-1 | TRBV12-3/TRBV12-4 | CASGWGDTEAFF | TGTGCCAGCGGTTGGGGGGACACTGAAGCTTTCTTT
- | - | TRBJ2-7 | TRBV7-2 | CASSFIGLPYEQYF | TGTGCCAGCAGCTTTATTGGACTCCCCTACGAGCAGTACTTC
few | - | TRBJ2-2 | TRBV7-6 | CASRSPWGGGELFF | TGTGCCAGCAGATCCCCGTGGGGTGGCGGGGAGCTGTTTTTT
few | - | TRBJ1-1 | TRBV15 | CATSGGILGTEAFF | TGTGCCACCAGCGGAGGGATTCTGGGCACTGAAGCTTTCTTT
- | TRBD1 | TRBJ1-6 | TRBV7-2 | CASSLAQGGRNSPLHF | TGTGCCAGCAGCTTAGCACAGGGGGGAAGGAATTCACCCCTCCACTTT
- | - | TRBJ1-2 | TRBV7-6 | CASSLLTGPLLDGYAF | TGTGCCAGCAGCTTACTCACCGGACCCTTACTAGATGGCTACGCCTTC
- | TRBD2 | TRBJ2-7 | TRBV6-6 | CASRGGSGYEQYF | TGTGCCAGCAGGGGCGGGAGTGGCTACGAGCAGTACTTC
- | TRBD1 | TRBJ2-7 | TRBV7-2 | CASSLSYRGPYEQYF | TGTGCCAGCAGCCTTTCGTACAGGGGACCCTACGAGCAGTACTTC
few | - | TRBJ2-7 | TRBV5-1 | CASSPVGGGVNEQYF | TGCGCCAGCAGTCCTGTGGGAGGGGGCGTGAACGAGCAGTACTTC
- | TRBD1 | TRBJ2-5 | TRBV7-9 | CVSSLAGQGARETQYF | TGTGTCAGCAGCTTGGCGGGACAGGGGGCCCGGGAGACCCAGTACTTC
few | - | TRBJ2-7 | TRBV7-2 | CASSSNWGPYEQYF | TGTGCCAGCAGCTCGAACTGGGGACCTTACGAGCAGTACTTC
- | TRBD2 | TRBJ2-1 | TRBV5-1 | CASSFPRLAGGNEQFF | TGCGCCAGCAGCTTCCCAAGGCTAGCGGGAGGTAATGAGCAGTTCTTC